These 22 T cell receptor beta chains came from one sample sequenced in a study of blood T cell repertoires in COVID-19. Assay: immunoSEQ multiplex PCR; the TCRdb copy retains only in-frame clones and omits some. The data show under 200,000 clones, 70% to 90% seen once. The sample consisted of peripheral blood. The receptor set was obtained from a man in his sixties with COVID-19, enrolled during active disease.

This chain links TRBV3-1 (or the pseudogene TRBV3-2) with TRBJ2-5, with a weak D call TRBD1 (7 bases). The V and J ends lost 4 bases and 2 bases respectively, with 11 bases between them. The CDR3 runs to 14 residues. Per germline, CDR1 LGHDT and CDR2 YNNKEL (reference sequence). Here the CDR3 reads CASSLAGGQETQYF. In DNA, the CDR3 is TGTGCCAGCAGCCTTGCAGGGGGGCAAGAGACCCAGTACTTC.

DNA for the CDR3: TGTGCCAGCTCACCACCTCGGGGACAGGGAAGTGAAAAACTGTTTTTT. Protein: CASSPPRGQGSEKLFF. This chain connects TRBV18 to TRBJ1-4; 9 nucleotides match TRBD1. The CDR3 loop spans 16 amino acids. J was trimmed by 7 bases and V by 0 bases; bases with no gene match: 6. The germline V gene has CDR1 KGHSH and CDR2 LQKENI.

This clone was counted only a few times. The J gene is TRBJ2-4, the V gene TRBV18, with a weak D call TRBD2 (6 bases). V was cut by 1 base and J by 0 bases, with 13 bases left in between. Germline CDR1 KGHSH, CDR2 LQKENI. The CDR3 is 17 amino acids. The CDR3 spells CASSPRTGTLAKNIQYF. The CDR3 DNA reads TGTGCCAGCTCACCACGAACCGGGACTCTAGCCAAAAACATTCAGTACTTC. The whole variable domain, remainder taken from reference TRBV18 and TRBJ2-4, is NAGVMQNPRHLVRRRGQEARLRCSPMKGHSHVYWYRQLPEEGLKFMVYLQKENIIDESGMPKERFSAEFPKEGPSILRIQQVVRGDSAAYFCASSPRTGTLAKNIQYFGAGTRLSVL.

The V and J genes are TRBV5-1 and TRBJ2-2, with TRBD1 identical over 8 bases. The V and J ends lost 4 bases and 1 base, in that order; junction bases with no gene match: 3. CDR1 and CDR2 from the germline V gene are SGHRS and YFSETQ. CDR3 length: 15 residues. CDR3 DNA sequence: TGCGCCAGCAGCACCACAGGGGGGAACACCGGGGAGCTGTTTTTT. It yields the protein CASSTTGGNTGELFF.

On this clone itself: Other DNA sequences within the sample encode an identical CDR3. The chain carries TRBV7-2 and TRBJ2-3; D uncertain. Germline lookup yields CDR1 SGHTA and CDR2 FQGNSA. The CDR3 has 13 residues. The V gene lost 2 bases and the J gene lost 4 bases, with 7 bases spanning the gap. For the CDR3, the DNA is TGTGCCAGCAGCTTATCCCTCCCAGATACGCAGTATTTT. Translated: CASSLSLPDTQYF.

This chain links TRBV6-5 with TRBJ2-3; a weak D match, TRBD2 (6 bases). The CDR3 is 14 amino acids. Germline V lookup: CDR1 MNHEY, CDR2 SVGAGI. V lost 6 bases to trimming and J lost 5 bases, with 15 bases between them. CDR3 protein: CASRTGVGQDTQYF. CDR3 sequence (DNA): TGTGCCAGCAGAACGGGAGTAGGTCAAGATACGCAGTATTTT.

This clone was counted once. The rearrangement joins TRBV5-1 to TRBJ2-3; 7 positions match TRBD2. This CDR3 has 14 residues. Germline V gene lookup returns CDR1 SGHRS and CDR2 YFSETQ. Trimming removed 5 bases from V and 2 bases from J; junction bases left unmatched: 5. CDR3 sequence: CASRGAGNTDTQYF. Written as DNA, the CDR3 is TGCGCCAGCAGAGGAGCGGGGAACACAGATACGCAGTATTTT.

The rearrangement links TRBV5-1 to TRBJ2-1; 9 bases are a match to TRBD1. V trimming: 4 bases; J trimming: 9 bases; junction bases outside the gene matches: 2. The CDR3 sequence is 12 residues long. Germline CDR1 is SGHRS and CDR2 is YFSETQ. The CDR3 nucleotides are TGCGCCAGCAGCAAGGACAGGGGTGAGCAGTTCTTC. It specifies CASSKDRGEQFF.

This clone was seen more than once but under ten times. In DNA form, the CDR3 reads TGTGCCAGCAGCACCGGACAGGGGGCCCGATATAATTCACCCCTCCACTTT. As protein: CASSTGQGARYNSPLHF. The chain has TRBV5-5 and TRBJ1-6; 11 bases align to TRBD1. The trim removed 4 bases at V and 4 bases at J, leaving 7 bases unmatched. The germline CDR1 and CDR2 sequences are SGHKS and YYEKEE (reference sequence). This CDR3 spans 17 amino acids.

The rearrangement uses TRBV4-2 and TRBJ2-1; tentatively, D is TRBD1 (6 bases). Germline CDR1 reads LGHNA; CDR2 reads YNFKEQ. This CDR3 comprises 17 residues. V was clipped by 3 bases and J by 5 bases, with 20 bases between them. The CDR3 region is CASSHGPGQAQNNEQFF. CDR3 in DNA: TGTGCCAGCAGCCATGGCCCGGGACAAGCTCAAAACAATGAGCAGTTCTTC.

J is TRBJ1-3 and V is TRBV19; 7 nucleotides line up with TRBD1. The CDR3 is 16 amino acids. With 4 bases clipped from V and 3 bases from J, the junction kept 9 bases outside the gene matches. Germline V gives CDR1 LNHDA, CDR2 SQIVND (reference sequence). The chain's CDR3 is CASSTLGTAFGNTIYF. CDR3 sequence (DNA): TGTGCCAGTAGTACCCTAGGGACAGCCTTTGGAAACACCATATATTTT.

The rearrangement uses TRBV28 and TRBJ1-1; TRBD1 agrees at 7 bases. Germline CDR1 MDHEN, CDR2 SYDVKM. The V and J ends lost 8 bases and 0 bases, in that order; junction bases with no gene match: 3. The CDR3 is 13 amino acids. The CDR3 DNA is TGTGCCAGCCGGGACAGCATGAACACTGAAGCTTTCTTT. It specifies CASRDSMNTEAFF.

The genes are TRBV18 and TRBJ2-1, with 7 bases that match TRBD2. V dropped 0 bases and J dropped 5; count of bases not matched to a gene: 4. The CDR3 totals 15 residues. CDR1 is KGHSH, CDR2 LQKENI, per germline. The CDR3 loop reads CASSPPSGRDNEQFF. The CDR3 DNA follows: TGTGCCAGCTCACCACCATCAGGGAGGGACAATGAGCAGTTCTTC.

The chain couples TRBV6-5 to TRBJ1-5; the D gene is possibly TRBD1 (6 bases). The CDR3 is made up of 13 amino acids. V lost 5 bases and J 6 bases, leaving 11 bases between the germline ends. Germline V gene data show CDR1 as MNHEY and CDR2 as SVGAGI. CDR3 residues: CASSTPTGQPQHF. In nucleotides, the CDR3 is TGTGCCAGCAGTACCCCGACAGGTCAGCCCCAGCATTTT.

This chain uses TRBV19 with TRBJ1-5; 8 positions agree with TRBD1. The V gene's germline CDR1 is LNHDA and CDR2 SQIVND (reference sequence). CDR3 length: 14 amino acids. Trimming cost V 5 bases and J 5 bases; bases outside gene matches: 5. This CDR3 is CASSLGDRYQPQHF. The CDR3 DNA reads TGTGCCAGTAGTTTAGGGGACAGGTATCAGCCCCAGCATTTT.

This clone was seen a handful of times. This sequence joins TRBV7-9 and TRBJ2-2; D gene ambiguous. The CDR3 totals 12 residues. Germline V gene sequence: CDR1 SEHNR, CDR2 FQNEAQ (reference sequence). Trimming removed 3 bases from V and 7 bases from J, with 6 bases in between. The CDR3 loop reads CASSFTIGELFF. The CDR3 region has the DNA TGTGCCAGCAGCTTTACTATCGGGGAGCTGTTTTTT.

The genes are TRBV10-2 and TRBJ2-1, with D possibly being TRBD1 (5 bases). Germline assignment: CDR1 WSHSY and CDR2 SAAADI. Trimming pared 6 bases from V and 8 bases from J, leaving 14 bases between. The CDR3 spans 13 residues. The CDR3 loop is CASRQDPSDEQFF. Written as DNA, the CDR3 is TGCGCCAGCAGACAGGACCCCTCGGATGAGCAGTTCTTC.

This chain connects TRBV19 to TRBJ1-2; TRBD1 is a possible D gene (5 bases). The CDR3 totals 13 residues. The germline CDR1 and CDR2 sequences are LNHDA and SQIVND (reference sequence). The V gene lost 4 bases and the J gene lost 1 base, with 7 bases spanning the gap. The CDR3 here is CASSTGLNYGYTF. As DNA, the CDR3 is TGTGCCAGTAGTACGGGACTTAACTATGGCTACACCTTC.

In its sample, this clone was seen a few times. The chain links TRBV5-1 to TRBJ1-1; tentatively, D is TRBD1 (6 bases). Between the trimmed V and J ends, which lost 4 bases and 4 bases, there was a span of 14 bases. The CDR3 has 14 residues. The germline gives CDR1 SGHRS, CDR2 YFSETQ. Here the CDR3 DNA reads TGCGCCAGCAGCCCACTTTTAGGGGGCACTGAAGCTTTCTTT. Its protein product is CASSPLLGGTEAFF.

This chain uses TRBV29-1 with TRBJ2-1; 11 bases line up with TRBD2. Germline CDR1 reads SQVTM; CDR2 reads ANQGSEA. CDR3 length equals 15 residues. V shed 6 bases and J 0 bases; nucleotides not matched to a gene: 4. CDR3 loop: CSVRTSGSSYNEQFF. The CDR3 coding sequence is TGCAGCGTCCGGACTAGCGGGTCCTCCTACAATGAGCAGTTCTTC.

The chain has TRBV7-2 and TRBJ1-6; 9 nucleotides match TRBD1. V was pared by 1 base and J by 10 bases, with 11 bases of the junction left unmatched. Germline CDR1 reads SGHTA; CDR2 reads FQGNSA. This CDR3 has 17 residues. The CDR3 sequence: CASSLVGTGIRASPLHF. The CDR3 DNA sequence: TGTGCCAGCAGCTTAGTTGGGACAGGGATTCGGGCCTCACCCCTCCACTTT.

This clone has just a few counts. V usage is TRBV5-1 and J usage is TRBJ2-3, with D possibly matching TRBD1 (5 bases). Germline CDR1 SGHRS, CDR2 YFSETQ. V was shortened by 0 bases and J by 0 bases, with 5 bases between the two germline ends. The CDR3 spans 14 residues. CDR3 sequence reads: CASSLEGSTDTQYF. The CDR3 nucleotides read TGCGCCAGCAGCTTGGAGGGGAGCACAGATACGCAGTATTTT. Full variable domain (missing parts from reference TRBV5-1 and TRBJ2-3): KAGVTQTPRYLIKTRGQQVTLSCSPISGHRSVSWYQQTPGQGLQFLFEYFSETQRNKGNFPGRFSGRQFSNSRSEMNVSTLELGDSALYLCASSLEGSTDTQYFGPGTRLTVL.